What follows describes a single T cell receptor beta chain. Its antigen remains unknown. The sample comes from a study of shared clonotypes between healthy human individuals. As for the study in general: Per-donor plates numbered three CD4 naive, three CD4 memory, two CD8 naive and one CD8 memory. Study-level findings and limits: Generation of non-shared clonotypes was less probable than generation of clonotypes shared by all four donors. When naive CD4 clonotypes were compared across a few donors, approximately 4.9% were shared.

Data came from immunoSEQ multiplex PCR; TCRdb stores just in-frame clones and leaves some out. The sample lists about 2,100,000 clones, 90% to 95% occurring once. CD45RO-negative cells were positively selected for CCR7, leaving out terminally differentiated effector memory CD45RA+ cells. CDR3 length: 15 amino acids. Germline CDR1 and CDR2: SGHVS and FQNEAQ. J was trimmed by 3 bases and V by 5 bases; bases with no gene match: 10. The chain joins TRBV7-8 to TRBJ2-7; TRBD2 agrees at 7 bases. This TCR derives from a man in his late teens or twenties in good health. Some clones in this sample may be carry-over from other donors' samples. The sequenced sample consisted of naive CD8+ T cells from PBMCs. This CDR3 reads CASSLMAGVVYEQYF. DNA for the CDR3: TGTGCCAGCAGCCTCATGGCGGGGGTGGTCTACGAGCAGTACTTC.